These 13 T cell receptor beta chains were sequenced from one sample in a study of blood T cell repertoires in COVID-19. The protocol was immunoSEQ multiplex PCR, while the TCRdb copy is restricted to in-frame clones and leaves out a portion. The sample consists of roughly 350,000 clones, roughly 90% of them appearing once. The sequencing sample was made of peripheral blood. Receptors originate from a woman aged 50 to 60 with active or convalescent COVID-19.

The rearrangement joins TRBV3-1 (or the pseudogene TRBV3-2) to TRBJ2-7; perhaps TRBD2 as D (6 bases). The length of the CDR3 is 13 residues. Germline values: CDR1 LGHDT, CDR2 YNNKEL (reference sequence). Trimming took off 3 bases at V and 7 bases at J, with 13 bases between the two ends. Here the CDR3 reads CASSQNGRHEQYF. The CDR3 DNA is TGTGCCAGCAGCCAGAATGGGAGGCATGAGCAGTACTTC.

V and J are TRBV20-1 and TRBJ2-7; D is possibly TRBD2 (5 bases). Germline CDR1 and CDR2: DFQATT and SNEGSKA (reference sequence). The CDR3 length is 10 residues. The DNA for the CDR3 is TGCAGCCCCGGTGCGGGCGAGCAGTACTTC. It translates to CSPGAGEQYF.

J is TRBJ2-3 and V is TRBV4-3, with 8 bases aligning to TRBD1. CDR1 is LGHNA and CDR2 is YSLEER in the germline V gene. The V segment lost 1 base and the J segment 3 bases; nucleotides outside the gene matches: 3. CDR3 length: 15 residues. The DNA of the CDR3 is TGCGCCAGCAGCCAAGGACAGGGGAGGACAGATACGCAGTATTTT. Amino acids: CASSQGQGRTDTQYF.

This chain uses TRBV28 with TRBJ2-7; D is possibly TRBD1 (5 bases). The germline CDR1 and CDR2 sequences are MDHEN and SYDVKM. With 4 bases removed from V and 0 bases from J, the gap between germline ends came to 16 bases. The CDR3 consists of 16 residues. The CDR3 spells CASSSFLTAFSYEQYF. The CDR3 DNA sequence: TGTGCCAGCAGTTCCTTCCTGACAGCCTTCTCCTACGAGCAGTACTTC.

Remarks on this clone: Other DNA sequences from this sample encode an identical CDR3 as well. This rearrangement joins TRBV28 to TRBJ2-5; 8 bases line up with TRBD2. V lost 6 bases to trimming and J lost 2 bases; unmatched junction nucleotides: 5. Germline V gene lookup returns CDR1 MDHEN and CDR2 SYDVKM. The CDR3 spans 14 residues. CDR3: CASSPAGGQETQYF. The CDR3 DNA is TGTGCCAGCAGCCCGGCGGGAGGACAAGAGACCCAGTACTTC.

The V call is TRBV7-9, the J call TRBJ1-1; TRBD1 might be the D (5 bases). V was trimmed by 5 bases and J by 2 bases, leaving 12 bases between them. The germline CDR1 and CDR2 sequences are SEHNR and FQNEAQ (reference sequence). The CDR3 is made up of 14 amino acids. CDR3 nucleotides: TGTGCCAGCAGCACACCGGGGACTAACACTGAAGCTTTCTTT. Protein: CASSTPGTNTEAFF.

The CDR3 nucleotides are TGTGCCAGCAGTGAGGGGAAGGGGGCATCTGTGCGGTATGGCTACACCTTC. This sequence encodes CASSEGKGASVRYGYTF. The genes are TRBV2 and TRBJ1-2, with TRBD1 matching over 7 bases. After removal of 3 bases from V and 5 bases from J, the junction contained 15 bases not matched to a gene. The CDR3 sequence is 17 residues long. Looked up from germline, CDR1 is SNHLY and CDR2 is FYNNEI.

The CDR3 spells CASSQARTSGSDEQYF. For the CDR3, the DNA is TGTGCCAGCAGCCAAGCTAGGACTAGCGGGAGCGACGAGCAGTACTTC. The J gene is TRBJ2-7, the V gene TRBV14, with 13 bases aligning to TRBD2. The V and J ends lost 1 base and 5 bases, in that order; junction bases with no gene match: 5. From germline, CDR1 is SGHDN and CDR2 FVKESK. The CDR3 sequence is 16 residues long.

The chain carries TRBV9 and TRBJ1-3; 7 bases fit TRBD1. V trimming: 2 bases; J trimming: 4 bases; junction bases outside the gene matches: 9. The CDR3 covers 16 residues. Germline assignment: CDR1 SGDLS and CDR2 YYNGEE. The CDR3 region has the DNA TGTGCCAGCAGCGTTGGCTCTACAGGGGCGGGAAACACCATATATTTT. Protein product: CASSVGSTGAGNTIYF.

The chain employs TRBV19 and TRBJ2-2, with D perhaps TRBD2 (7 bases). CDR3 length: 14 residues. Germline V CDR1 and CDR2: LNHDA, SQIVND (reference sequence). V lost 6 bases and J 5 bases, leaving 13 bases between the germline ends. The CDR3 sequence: CASSAGAWTGELFF. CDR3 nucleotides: TGTGCCAGTAGCGCGGGGGCGTGGACCGGGGAGCTGTTTTTT.

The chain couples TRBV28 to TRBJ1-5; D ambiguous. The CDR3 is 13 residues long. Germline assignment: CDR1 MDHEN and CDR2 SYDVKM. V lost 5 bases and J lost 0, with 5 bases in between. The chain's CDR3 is CASSPNSNQPQHF. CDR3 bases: TGTGCCAGCAGTCCCAATAGCAATCAGCCCCAGCATTTT.

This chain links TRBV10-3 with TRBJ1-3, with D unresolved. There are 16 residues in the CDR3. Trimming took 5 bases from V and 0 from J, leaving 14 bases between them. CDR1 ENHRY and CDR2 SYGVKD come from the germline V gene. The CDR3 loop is CAISPPQSYSGNTIYF. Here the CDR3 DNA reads TGTGCCATCAGTCCCCCCCAGTCGTACTCTGGAAACACCATATATTTT.

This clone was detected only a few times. Here the CDR3 reads CASSPQDLAGWNEQFF. The CDR3 nucleotides read TGTGCCAGCAGCCCACAGGATCTGGCGGGATGGAATGAGCAGTTCTTC. This sequence joins TRBV11-2 and TRBJ2-1, with a possible D match to TRBD2 (6 bases). V was shortened by 5 bases and J by 7 bases, with 21 bases between the two germline ends. CDR3 size: 16 residues. Germline-derived CDR1 and CDR2 are SGHAT and FQNNGV. The variable domain in full, completed from reference TRBV11-2 and TRBJ2-1, reads EAGVAQSPRYKIIEKRQSVAFWCNPISGHATLYWYQQILGQGPKLLIQFQNNGVVDDSQLPKDRFSAERLKGVDSTLKIQPAKLEDSAVYLCASSPQDLAGWNEQFFGPGTRLTVL.